This T cell receptor beta chain was identified in a study of technical replicates of blood from several donors. The repertoire was sequenced with immunoSEQ multiplex PCR; TCRdb's copy has only in-frame clones and lacks some. This table has about 83,000 clones, 90% to 95% appearing once. V lost 2 bases and J lost 0; bases outside the gene matches: 5. Germline values: CDR1 SGHRS, CDR2 YFSETQ. The CDR3 is made up of 15 amino acids. The sample comprised T cells isolated from PBMCs. The V call is TRBV5-1, the J call TRBJ2-7; 7 positions agree with TRBD2. This sequence was found in a human donor in good health. The CDR3 spells CASSLWGGSSYEQYF. In DNA form, the CDR3 reads TGCGCCAGCAGCTTATGGGGCGGGAGCTCCTACGAGCAGTACTTC.